This TCR beta chain was captured in a study of blood T cell repertoires in COVID-19. Only in-frame clones appear in the TCRdb table, and some are missing; sequencing was by immunoSEQ multiplex PCR. The table shows about 140,000 clones, with 75% to 85% occurring only once. V dropped 2 bases and J dropped 2; count of bases not matched to a gene: 13. The CDR3 length is 18 residues. Germline CDR1 is SGHRS and CDR2 is YFSETQ. This receptor was obtained from a woman aged 80 or over with acute or convalescent COVID-19. The specimen sequenced was peripheral blood. This chain uses TRBV5-1 with TRBJ2-7; the match to TRBD2 covers 10 bases. CDR3 in amino acids: CASSLSRWSGRDTYEQYF. DNA for the CDR3: TGCGCCAGCAGCTTATCGCGCTGGAGCGGGAGGGACACCTACGAGCAGTACTTC.